This TCR beta chain stems from a study of blood T cell repertoires in COVID-19. The overall study: Whether acute or convalescent, the COVID-19 samples came from the United States, Italy and Spain. T cells, B-cell-depleted T cells, or PBMCs supplied cDNA or gDNA.

Original processing methods: Estimation of nucleated cell counts relied on the amplification of reference gene primers. Assay: immunoSEQ multiplex PCR; the TCRdb copy retains only in-frame clones and omits some. V and J calls and clone size are as listed in that table; D and trimming were resolved from the DNA. The data hold 60,000 to 85,000 clones, with about nine tenths observed a single time. Trimming removed 8 bases at V and 10 bases at J, with 17 bases between. CDR1 is LNHDA, CDR2 SQIVND, per germline (reference sequence). This CDR3 comprises 13 residues. The genes are TRBV19 and TRBJ2-2, with no clear D. This sequence was found in a woman aged 80 or over with active or convalescent COVID-19. The specimen was peripheral blood. The DNA of the CDR3 is TGTGCCAGTTCAGGATTACCGACGGTGGAGCTGTTTTTT. As protein: CASSGLPTVELFF.